The following is a TCR beta chain sequence with its context. In the source study's methods: Reference gene primer amplification gave nucleated cell count estimates. Repertoires were generated with immunoSEQ multiplex PCR, while TCRdb's copy carries only in-frame clones and drops some. V, J and clone size are those of that table, while D and trimming were read from the DNA. Altogether roughly 230,000 clones are present, about four fifths being singletons, with the ten largest covering around 8.1%. This sample is part of a study of blood T cell repertoires in COVID-19. Background on the study: From the United States, Italy and Spain came samples of acute and convalescent COVID-19. The analysed material was cDNA or gDNA that came from T cells, B-cell-depleted T cells, or PBMCs.

Germline loops: CDR1 MNHEY, CDR2 SVGEGT. This CDR3 is 14 amino acids long. Unmatched junction bases numbered 10, after V lost 0 bases and J lost 14 bases. The TCR originated in a man in his forties with active or convalescent COVID-19. The chain couples TRBV6-2 or TRBV6-3 to TRBJ2-3, with 8 bases that match TRBD1. The specimen sequenced was peripheral blood. CDR3 residues: CASSYSDRAGEGYF. The CDR3 DNA sequence: TGTGCCAGCAGTTACTCGGACAGGGCCGGGGAAGGGTATTTT.